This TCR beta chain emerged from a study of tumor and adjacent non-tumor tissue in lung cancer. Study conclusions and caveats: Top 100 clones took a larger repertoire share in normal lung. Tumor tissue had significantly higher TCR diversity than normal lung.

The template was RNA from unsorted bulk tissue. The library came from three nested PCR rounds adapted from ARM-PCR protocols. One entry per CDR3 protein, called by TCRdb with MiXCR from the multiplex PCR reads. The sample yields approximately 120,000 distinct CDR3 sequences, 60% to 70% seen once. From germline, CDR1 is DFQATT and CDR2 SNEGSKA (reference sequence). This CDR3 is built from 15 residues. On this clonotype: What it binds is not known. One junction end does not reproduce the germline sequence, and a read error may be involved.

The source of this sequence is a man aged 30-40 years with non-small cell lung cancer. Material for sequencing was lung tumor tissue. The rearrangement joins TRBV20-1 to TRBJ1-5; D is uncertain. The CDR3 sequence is CNARGRLQPNQPQHF. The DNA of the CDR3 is TGCAATGCTAGAGGTCGTCTACAGCCTAATCAGCCCCAGCATTTT.